The sequence of this T cell receptor beta chain was determined in a study of T cells in Graves' hyperthyroidism and ophthalmopathy. Study details: Peripheral blood was obtained at initial diagnosis, preceding any treatment. Points from the study as a whole: Classification by a 13 V-J model distinguished ophthalmopathy from stable hyperthyroidism. Ophthalmopathy, which appeared later, was predicted by the model a median around 6.9 months before onset.

TCR beta CDR3 regions were amplified from RNA transcripts. The HTBI primer set served for first-round RT-PCR of the TCR CDR3. TCRdb passed the multiplex PCR reads through MiXCR, listing each CDR3 protein once. The sample shows a few hundred thousand distinct CDR3 sequences, about a sixth of them seen only once. The table lists this clonotype with many counts. No antigen is known for it. Exclusion of a patient resulted from uncontrolled infection, other autoimmune disease, pregnancy or lactation. From germline, CDR1 is SGHDT and CDR2 YYEEEE. The CDR3 has 14 residues. The V segment lost 0 bases and the J segment 7 bases; nucleotides outside the gene matches: 1.

This chain connects TRBV5-6 to TRBJ2-1; 10 bases are shared with TRBD2. The source is a woman under 30 with Graves' hyperthyroidism that later progressed to Graves' ophthalmopathy. The sample taken for sequencing was blood. The CDR3 region is CASSLASGRNEQFF. The CDR3 DNA reads as TGTGCCAGCAGCTTGGCTAGCGGGAGAAATGAGCAGTTCTTC. Variable domain in full (rest from reference TRBV5-6 and TRBJ2-1): DAGVTQSPTHLIKTRGQQVTLRCSPKSGHDTVSWYQQALGQGPQFIFQYYEEEERQRGNFPDRFSGHQFPNYSSELNVNALLLGDSALYLCASSLASGRNEQFFGPGTRLTVL.